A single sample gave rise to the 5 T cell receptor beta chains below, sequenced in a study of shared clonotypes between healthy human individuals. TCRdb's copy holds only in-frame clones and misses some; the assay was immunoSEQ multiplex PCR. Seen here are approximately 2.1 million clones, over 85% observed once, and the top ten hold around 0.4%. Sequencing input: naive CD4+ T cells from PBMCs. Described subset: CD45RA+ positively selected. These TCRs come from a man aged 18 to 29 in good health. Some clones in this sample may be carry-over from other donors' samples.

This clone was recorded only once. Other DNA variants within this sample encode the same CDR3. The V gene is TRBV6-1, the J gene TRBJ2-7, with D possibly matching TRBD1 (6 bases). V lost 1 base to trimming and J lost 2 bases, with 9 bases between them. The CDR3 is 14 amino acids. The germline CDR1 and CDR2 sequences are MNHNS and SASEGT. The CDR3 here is CASSEVGGPYEQYF. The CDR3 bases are TGTGCCAGCAGTGAAGTAGGGGGTCCCTACGAGCAGTACTTC.

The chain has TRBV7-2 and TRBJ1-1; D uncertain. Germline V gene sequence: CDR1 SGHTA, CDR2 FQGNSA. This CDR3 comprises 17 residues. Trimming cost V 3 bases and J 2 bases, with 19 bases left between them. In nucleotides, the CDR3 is TGTGCCAGCAGCTTGTTCCTTTTTGGGATCACTAACACTGAAGCTTTCTTT. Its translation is CASSLFLFGITNTEAFF.

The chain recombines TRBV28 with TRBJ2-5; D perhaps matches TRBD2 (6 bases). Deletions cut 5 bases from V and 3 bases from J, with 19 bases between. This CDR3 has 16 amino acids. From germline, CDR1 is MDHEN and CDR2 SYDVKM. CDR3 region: CASSGYLREPKETQYF. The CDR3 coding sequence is TGTGCCAGCAGTGGGTATCTACGGGAGCCGAAAGAGACCCAGTACTTC.

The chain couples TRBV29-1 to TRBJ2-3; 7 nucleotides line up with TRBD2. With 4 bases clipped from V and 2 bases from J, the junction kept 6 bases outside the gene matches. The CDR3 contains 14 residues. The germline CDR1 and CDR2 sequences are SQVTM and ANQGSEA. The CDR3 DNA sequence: TGCAGCGTTGCTAGCGGACTTCCCACAGATACGCAGTATTTT. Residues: CSVASGLPTDTQYF.

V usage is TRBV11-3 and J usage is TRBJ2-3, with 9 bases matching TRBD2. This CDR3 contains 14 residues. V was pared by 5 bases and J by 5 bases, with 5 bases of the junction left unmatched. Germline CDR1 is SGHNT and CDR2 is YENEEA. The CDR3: CASSRGLARDTQYF. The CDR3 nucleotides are TGTGCCAGCAGCCGGGGACTAGCCCGAGATACGCAGTATTTT.